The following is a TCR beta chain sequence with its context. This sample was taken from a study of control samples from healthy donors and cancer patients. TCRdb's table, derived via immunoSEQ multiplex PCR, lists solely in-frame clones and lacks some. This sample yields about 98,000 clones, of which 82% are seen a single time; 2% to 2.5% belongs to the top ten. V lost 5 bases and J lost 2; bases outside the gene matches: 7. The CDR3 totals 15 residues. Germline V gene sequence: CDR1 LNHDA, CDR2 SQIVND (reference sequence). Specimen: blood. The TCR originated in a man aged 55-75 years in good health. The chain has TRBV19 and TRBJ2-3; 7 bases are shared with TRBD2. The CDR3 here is CASSRLAYATDTQYF. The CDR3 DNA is TGTGCCAGTAGTCGACTAGCATATGCCACAGATACGCAGTATTTT.